Sequencing of this TCR beta chain was carried out in a study of cytomegalovirus exposure and HLA in healthy donors. Findings and limits, study-wide: Presence/absence analyses assumed roughly uniform sequencing depth across donors. In a later analysis, common viral pathogens appeared linked to several of the most significant clusters. A previous analysis found most TCR beta V segments productive roughly 87% or roughly 30% of the time.

Use of 60 Vbeta and 13 Jbeta primers characterized the PCR. TCRdb's table, derived via immunoSEQ multiplex PCR, lists solely in-frame clones and lacks some. The sample holds tens of thousands of clones, approximately 76% seen once. As for this clone: As yet, its antigen is unknown.

V shed 4 bases and J shed 1 base, with 11 bases lying between them. Germline assignment: CDR1 SGHRS and CDR2 YFSETQ. This CDR3 is 14 amino acids long. The clonotype originates from a woman aged 30 to 39 in good health and CMV-seropositive. This rearrangement joins TRBV5-1 to TRBJ1-1; weak D call: TRBD1 (5 bases). Sequenced sample: PBMCs. This CDR3 reads CASSLQGRNTEAFF. CDR3 nucleotide sequence: TGCGCCAGCAGCCTTCAGGGAAGGAACACTGAAGCTTTCTTT.